Listed here are 5 T cell receptor beta chains from one sample, sequenced in a study of CD8+ T cells in alopecia areata. cDNA prepared by RNA extraction and subsequent reverse transcription served as the template for sequencing. TCRdb's table, derived via immunoSEQ multiplex PCR, lists solely in-frame clones and lacks some. Here the sample spans hundreds of thousands of clones, 50% to 60% being singletons. Sample: CD4+ T cells sorted from blood, taken at week 0. These receptors all come from a human donor with alopecia areata.

Regarding this clone: The sample has other DNA sequences that encode this CDR3 too. The chain's CDR3 is CASSFLQGTDTQYF. DNA for the CDR3: TGTGCCAGCAGCTTTCTCCAGGGGACAGATACGCAGTATTTT. This chain links TRBV5-4 with TRBJ2-3, with D perhaps matching TRBD1 (6 bases). V lost 2 bases, J lost 3 bases, and 10 bases lay in between. The germline CDR1 and CDR2 sequences are SGHNT and YYREEE (reference sequence). The CDR3 runs to 14 residues.

The rearrangement links TRBV19 to TRBJ2-7, with 7 bases lining up with TRBD2. Per germline, CDR1 LNHDA and CDR2 SQIVND (reference sequence). The CDR3 has 15 amino acids. Trimming cost V 3 bases and J 0 bases; bases outside gene matches: 5. The CDR3 protein is CASSIGGSVSYEQYF. In DNA form, the CDR3 reads TGTGCCAGTAGTATCGGGGGGTCGGTCTCCTACGAGCAGTACTTC.

The chain combines TRBV4-1 with TRBJ2-6; the D is unclear. This CDR3 is 20 amino acids long. Per germline, CDR1 MGHRA and CDR2 YSYEKL. V shed 4 bases and J shed 0 bases, with 22 bases lying between them. This chain's CDR3 is CASSLRPLAAGNSGANVLTF. Here the CDR3 DNA reads TGCGCCAGCAGCCTGAGGCCTTTGGCAGCCGGAAACTCTGGGGCCAACGTCCTGACTTTC.

V is TRBV6-5 and J is TRBJ2-6; possible D gene TRBD1, 5 bases. This CDR3 has 15 residues. Germline lookup yields CDR1 MNHEY and CDR2 SVGAGI. V was shortened by 8 bases and J by 0 bases, with 11 bases between the two germline ends. The CDR3 DNA reads TGTGCCAGCCATGGGGCCCCCTCTGGGGCCAACGTCCTGACTTTC. Amino acid sequence: CASHGAPSGANVLTF.

The chain carries TRBV10-1 and TRBJ2-5; 7 bases agree with TRBD1. V lost 4 bases to trimming and J lost 2 bases; unmatched junction nucleotides: 7. CDR1 and CDR2 from the germline V gene are WNHNN and SYGVQD (reference sequence). The CDR3 length is 15 residues. The CDR3 sequence is CASSANRGWQETQYF. The DNA of the CDR3 is TGCGCCAGCAGTGCAAACAGGGGTTGGCAAGAGACCCAGTACTTC.